Listed here are 21 T cell receptor beta chains from one sample, sequenced in a study of T cells in Graves' hyperthyroidism and ophthalmopathy. From RNA transcripts, TCR beta CDR3 regions were amplified. HTBI primers drove first-round RT-PCR of the TCR CDR3. In TCRdb, the multiplex PCR reads were re-called with MiXCR into one record per CDR3 protein. The repertoire holds roughly 840,000 distinct CDR3 sequences, roughly 37% seen once, with more than 7% in the top ten. The sample comprised blood. The source is a man aged 18 to 35 with Graves' hyperthyroidism.

At least ten counts were recorded for this clonotype. V usage is TRBV25-1 and J usage is TRBJ1-1, with 8 nucleotides matching TRBD1. Per germline, CDR1 MGHDK and CDR2 SYGVNS. V was clipped by 3 bases and J by 6 bases; unmatched bases: 6. The CDR3 sequence is 14 residues long. In DNA form, the CDR3 reads TGTGCCAGCAGTGAGGTAGGACAGGGCGCTGAAGCTTTCTTT. Protein: CASSEVGQGAEAFF. The whole variable domain, remainder taken from reference TRBV25-1 and TRBJ1-1, is EADIYQTPRYLVIGTGKKITLECSQTMGHDKMYWYQQDPGMELHLIHYSYGVNSTEKGDLSSESTVSRIRTEHFPLTLESARPSHTSQYLCASSEVGQGAEAFFGQGTRLTVV.

The rearrangement uses TRBV6-5 and TRBJ1-2; TRBD1 matches at 11 bases. The ends lost 4 bases at V and 0 bases at J; junction bases unmatched: 1. This CDR3 contains 15 residues. Per the germline V gene, CDR1 is MNHEY and CDR2 is SVGAGI. CDR3 residues: CASSWTGGTNYGYTF. The DNA for the CDR3 is TGTGCCAGCAGTTGGACAGGGGGCACTAACTATGGCTACACCTTC.

This clonotype was counted a few times. This chain connects TRBV6-5 to TRBJ2-7; TRBD2 matches at 11 bases. V was pared by 6 bases and J by 5 bases, with 3 bases of the junction left unmatched. CDR3 length equals 13 residues. Germline values: CDR1 MNHEY, CDR2 SVGAGI. CDR3 nucleotides: TGTGCCAGCAGCCTACTAGCGGGGGACGAGCAGTACTTC. It codes for CASSLLAGDEQYF.

The chain joins TRBV7-3 to TRBJ2-5, with a possible D match to TRBD1 (6 bases). From germline, CDR1 is SGHTA and CDR2 FQGTGA. CDR3 size: 17 residues. Trimming stripped 0 bases from V and 4 bases from J, with 18 bases between. The CDR3 reads CASSLTPARTAVETQYF. CDR3 sequence (DNA): TGTGCCAGCAGCTTAACTCCAGCGAGGACAGCGGTAGAGACCCAGTACTTC.

In regard to this clonotype: A read error may be the cause here, since a much bigger clone is one base away. The V gene is TRBV19, the J gene TRBJ1-1; the match to TRBD1 covers 7 bases. This CDR3 is built from 14 residues. With V trimmed by 7 bases and J by 8 bases, 13 bases remained unmatched. CDR1 and CDR2 (germline): LNHDA, SQIVND (reference sequence). The CDR3 DNA reads as TGTGCCAGTAACCAAGGACAGGACCTCGGGGAAGCTTTCTTT. It codes for CASNQGQDLGEAFF.

This chain joins TRBV7-9 and TRBJ2-5, with D maybe TRBD1 (5 bases). V gave up 11 bases and J gave up 5 bases, with 9 bases separating them. The germline V gene encodes CDR1 SEHNR and CDR2 FQNEAQ (reference sequence). CDR3 length: 10 amino acids. The CDR3 DNA reads TGTGCCTGGGCAGGGGAGACCCAGTACTTC. Translation gives CAWAGETQYF. Filled out from reference TRBV7-9 and TRBJ2-5, the complete variable domain reads DTGVSQNPRHKITKRGQNVTFRCDPISEHNRLYWYRQTLGQGPEFLTYFQNEAQLEKSRLLSDRFSAERPKGSFSTLEIQRTEQGDSAMYLCAWAGETQYFGPGTRLLVL.

J is TRBJ2-7 and V is TRBV4-3, with 7 bases lining up with TRBD2. Germline CDR1 reads LGHNA; CDR2 reads YSLEER. After removal of 0 bases from V and 4 bases from J, the junction contained 12 bases not matched to a gene. This CDR3 has 17 residues. The CDR3, as DNA: TGCGCCAGCAGCCAAGACCGGGCAGGGACTACTTCATACGAGCAGTACTTC. This encodes CASSQDRAGTTSYEQYF.

The rearrangement joins TRBV7-9 to TRBJ1-1, with D tentatively TRBD1 (6 bases). CDR1 and CDR2 (germline): SEHNR, FQNEAQ (reference sequence). The CDR3 spans 12 residues. Trimming shortened V by 7 bases and J by 4 bases, and 10 bases separated the two germline ends. CDR3 loop: CASTQGPTEAFF. The CDR3 coding sequence is TGTGCCAGCACCCAGGGGCCCACTGAAGCTTTCTTT.

J is TRBJ1-1 and V is TRBV11-2, with no clear D. V gave up 3 bases and J gave up 8 bases, with 16 bases separating them. This CDR3 has 14 residues. Germline-derived CDR1 and CDR2 are SGHAT and FQNNGV. CDR3 nucleotides: TGTGCCAGCAGCTTGGGTCGAACTTCCACCGAAGCTTTCTTT. Translating it yields CASSLGRTSTEAFF. The variable domain in full, with the rest retrieved from reference TRBV11-2 and TRBJ1-1, is EAGVAQSPRYKIIEKRQSVAFWCNPISGHATLYWYQQILGQGPKLLIQFQNNGVVDDSQLPKDRFSAERLKGVDSTLKIQPAKLEDSAVYLCASSLGRTSTEAFFGQGTRLTVV.

Remarks on this clonotype: The conserved closing phenylalanine or tryptophan is absent in this CDR3, likely reflecting a read error. No DNA is shown, since the ends of the CDR3 on it are uncertain; the CDR3 is the one TCRdb lists. CDR3: CASSLTGTAAY. The chain links TRBV5-1 to TRBJ1-2; the D call TRBD1 from the table was never checked on the DNA. The germline V gene encodes CDR1 SGHRS and CDR2 YFSETQ. The CDR3 is 11 amino acids in total, end residues counted.

This clonotype was recorded many times. V usage is TRBV6-4 and J usage is TRBJ1-2; D uncertain. From germline, CDR1 is MRHNA and CDR2 SNTAGT. CDR3 length equals 13 residues. Deletions cut 2 bases from V and 2 bases from J, with 6 bases between. CDR3 in amino acids: CASSDGRNYGYTF. CDR3 in DNA: TGTGCCAGCAGTGACGGCAGGAACTATGGCTACACCTTC.

As regards this clonotype: One end of the junction varies from germline; a read error may be responsible. The chain uses TRBV7-6 and TRBJ2-7; D not resolved. The CDR3 runs to 14 residues. The germline CDR1 and CDR2 sequences are SGHVS and FNYEAQ. The CDR3 loop reads CASTQRPYSYEQHF. The CDR3 DNA reads TGTGCCAGCACCCAGAGGCCCTACTCCTACGAGCAGCACTTC.

The V and J genes are TRBV29-1 and TRBJ1-1; weak D call: TRBD1 (5 bases). Germline V CDR1 and CDR2: SQVTM, ANQGSEA. The CDR3 contains 11 residues. V dropped 4 bases and J dropped 6 bases, with 9 bases sitting between them. The CDR3 loop reads CSVAGDAEAFF. Written as DNA, the CDR3 is TGCAGCGTTGCGGGGGACGCTGAAGCTTTCTTT.

The V and J genes are TRBV7-2 and TRBJ1-4; D is unclear. The CDR3 loop spans 14 amino acids. The V end was cut by 4 bases, the J end by 10 bases, with 16 bases between. Germline V gives CDR1 SGHTA, CDR2 FQGNSA. CDR3 region: CASSSVPSGGKLFF. The CDR3 coding sequence is TGTGCCAGCAGCTCAGTCCCCAGCGGCGGAAAACTGTTTTTT.

V usage is TRBV9 and J usage is TRBJ1-1, with D perhaps TRBD1 (6 bases). The CDR3 loop spans 16 amino acids. Trimming took off 6 bases at V and 0 bases at J, with 18 bases between the two ends. Germline V gives CDR1 SGDLS, CDR2 YYNGEE. The DNA of the CDR3 is TGTGCCAGCATCAGGAGAGGGGGACACATGAACACTGAAGCTTTCTTT. Its protein is CASIRRGGHMNTEAFF.

Details on this clonotype: Given a much more abundant clone one base away, this may be a read error. The chain is built from TRBV5-4 and TRBJ1-6; 9 bases agree with TRBD1. Germline-derived CDR1 and CDR2 are SGHNT and YYREEE (reference sequence). The length of the CDR3 is 15 residues. V lost 5 bases, J lost 8 bases, and 8 bases stayed unmatched. The CDR3 sequence: CASREWDRDDSPLHF. In DNA form, the CDR3 reads TGTGCCAGCAGGGAGTGGGACAGGGATGATTCACCCCTCCACTTT.

This clonotype was counted ten times or more. The chain couples TRBV10-3 to TRBJ2-7, with no clear D. The CDR3 contains 14 residues. Germline CDR1 and CDR2: ENHRY and SYGVKD. Trimming took 2 bases from V and 2 from J, leaving 10 bases between them. DNA for the CDR3: TGTGCCATCAGTGAGATTTCGGCGCCCTACGAGCAGTACTTC. Encoded protein: CAISEISAPYEQYF.

Ten or more counts support this clonotype. V is TRBV29-1 and J is TRBJ1-1; the D is unclear. Germline assignment: CDR1 SQVTM and CDR2 ANQGSEA. The germline V and J ends were trimmed by 0 bases and 5 bases, with 13 bases remaining between them. The CDR3 consists of 14 residues. The CDR3 DNA is TGCAGCGTTGAAGAATTCGGGGAGAGGACTGAAGCTTTCTTT. Residues: CSVEEFGERTEAFF.

There are a few counts of this clonotype. The chain recombines TRBV9 with TRBJ2-2, with D perhaps matching TRBD2 (5 bases). Per germline, CDR1 SGDLS and CDR2 YYNGEE. The CDR3 spans 15 residues. Trimming pared 3 bases from V and 6 bases from J, leaving 15 bases between. CDR3 protein: CASSAWGDRSGELFF. DNA of the CDR3: TGTGCCAGCAGCGCTTGGGGAGATCGATCCGGGGAGCTGTTTTTT.

Turning to this clonotype: A junction end diverges from the germline sequence, so it may reflect a read error. The chain combines TRBV10-2 with TRBJ2-7, with D uncertain. Per the germline V gene, CDR1 is WSHSY and CDR2 is SAAADI. The CDR3 is made up of 11 amino acids. The CDR3 protein is CASSTGRVQYF. The CDR3 nucleotides are TGTGCCAGCAGCACCGGGCGAGTGCAGTACTTC.

At least ten counts were recorded for this clonotype. The rearrangement uses TRBV5-1 and TRBJ2-7; TRBD2 matches 7 bases. With V trimmed by 4 bases and J by 6 bases, 13 bases remained unmatched. From germline, CDR1 is SGHRS and CDR2 YFSETQ. CDR3 length: 15 amino acids. The CDR3 reads CASSPHGERGSEQYF. In DNA, the CDR3 is TGCGCCAGCAGCCCTCATGGAGAGCGGGGAAGCGAGCAGTACTTC.